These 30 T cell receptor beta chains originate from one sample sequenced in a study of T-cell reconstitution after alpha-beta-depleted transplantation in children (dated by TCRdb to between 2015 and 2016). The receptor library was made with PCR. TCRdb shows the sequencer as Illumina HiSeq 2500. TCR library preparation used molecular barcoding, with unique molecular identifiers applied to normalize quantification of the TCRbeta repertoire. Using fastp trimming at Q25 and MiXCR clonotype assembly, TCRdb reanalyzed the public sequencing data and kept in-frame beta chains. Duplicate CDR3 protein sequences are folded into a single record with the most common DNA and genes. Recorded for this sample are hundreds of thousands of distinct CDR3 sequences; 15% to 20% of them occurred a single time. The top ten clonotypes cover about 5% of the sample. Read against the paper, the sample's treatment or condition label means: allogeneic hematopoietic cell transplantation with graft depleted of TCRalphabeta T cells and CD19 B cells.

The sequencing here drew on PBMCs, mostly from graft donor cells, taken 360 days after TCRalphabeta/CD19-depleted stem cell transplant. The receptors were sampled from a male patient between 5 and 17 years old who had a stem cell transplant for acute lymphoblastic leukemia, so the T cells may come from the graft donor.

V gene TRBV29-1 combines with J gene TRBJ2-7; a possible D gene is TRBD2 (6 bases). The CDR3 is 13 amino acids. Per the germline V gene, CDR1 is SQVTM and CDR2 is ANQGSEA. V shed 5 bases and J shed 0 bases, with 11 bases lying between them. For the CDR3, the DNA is TGCAGCGTTTCGGGGGTAAGCTCCTACGAGCAGTACTTC. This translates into CSVSGVSSYEQYF.

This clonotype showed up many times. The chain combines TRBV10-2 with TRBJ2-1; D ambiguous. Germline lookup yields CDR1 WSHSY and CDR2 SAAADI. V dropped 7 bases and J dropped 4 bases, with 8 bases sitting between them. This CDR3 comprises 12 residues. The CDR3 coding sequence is TGCGCCAGCACCGGACCTTACAATGAGCAGTTCTTC. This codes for CASTGPYNEQFF.

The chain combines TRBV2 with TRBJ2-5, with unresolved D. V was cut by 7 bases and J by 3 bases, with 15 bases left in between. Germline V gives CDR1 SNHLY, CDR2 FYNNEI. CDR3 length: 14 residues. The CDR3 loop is CASKGLGPEETQYF. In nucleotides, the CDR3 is TGTGCCAGCAAAGGCCTAGGGCCGGAAGAGACCCAGTACTTC.

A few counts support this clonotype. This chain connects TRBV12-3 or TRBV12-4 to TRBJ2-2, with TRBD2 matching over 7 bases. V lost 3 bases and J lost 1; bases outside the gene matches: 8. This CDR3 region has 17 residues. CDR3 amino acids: CASSFIPQRENTGELFF. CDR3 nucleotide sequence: TGTGCCAGCAGTTTTATCCCCCAGCGGGAGAACACCGGGGAGCTGTTTTTT.

The DNA of the CDR3 is TGTGCTAGTGGTTTGGTACCATCAGTAGCCAAAAACATTCAGTACTTC. Translating gives CASGLVPSVAKNIQYF. V usage is TRBV12-5 and J usage is TRBJ2-4; unclear D gene. V was clipped by 0 bases and J by 0 bases, with 9 bases between them. There are 16 residues in the CDR3. Germline CDR1 is LGHNT and CDR2 is FRNRAP.

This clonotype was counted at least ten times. The CDR3 DNA reads as TGTGCCAGCAGCGTACGACTGAGAGGAAACACCATATATTTT. Translating it yields CASSVRLRGNTIYF. The chain has TRBV7-9 and TRBJ1-3; D uncertain. Germline V lookup: CDR1 SEHNR, CDR2 FQNEAQ (reference sequence). Deletions cut 5 bases from V and 4 bases from J, with 12 bases between. The CDR3 length is 14 residues.

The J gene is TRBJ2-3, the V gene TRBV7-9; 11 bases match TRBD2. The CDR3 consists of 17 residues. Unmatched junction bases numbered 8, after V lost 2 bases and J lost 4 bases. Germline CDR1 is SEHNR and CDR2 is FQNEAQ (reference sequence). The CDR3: CASSLQLAGVRADTQYF. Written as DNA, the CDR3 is TGTGCCAGCAGCTTACAACTAGCGGGAGTTCGAGCAGATACGCAGTATTTT.

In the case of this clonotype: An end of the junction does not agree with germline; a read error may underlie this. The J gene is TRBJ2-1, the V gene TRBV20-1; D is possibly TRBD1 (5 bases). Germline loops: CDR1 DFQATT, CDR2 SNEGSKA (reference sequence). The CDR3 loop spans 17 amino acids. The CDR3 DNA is TGCTGTGCTAGAGAGTTTGGGGCCATAAGCTCCTACAATGAGCAGTTCTTC. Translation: CCAREFGAISSYNEQFF.

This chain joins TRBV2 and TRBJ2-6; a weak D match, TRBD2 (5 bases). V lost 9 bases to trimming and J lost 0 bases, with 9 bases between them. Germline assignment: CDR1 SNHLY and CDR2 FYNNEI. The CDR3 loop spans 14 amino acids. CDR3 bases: TGTGCCAGGTTTGGACTCTCTGGGGCCAACGTCCTGACTTTC. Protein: CARFGLSGANVLTF.

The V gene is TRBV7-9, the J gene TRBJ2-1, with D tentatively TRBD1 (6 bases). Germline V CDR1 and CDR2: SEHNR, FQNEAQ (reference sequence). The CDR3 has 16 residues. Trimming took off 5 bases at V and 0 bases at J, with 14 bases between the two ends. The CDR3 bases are TGTGCCAGCAGCCACGGGACACCAAGCTCCTACAATGAGCAGTTCTTC. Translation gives CASSHGTPSSYNEQFF.

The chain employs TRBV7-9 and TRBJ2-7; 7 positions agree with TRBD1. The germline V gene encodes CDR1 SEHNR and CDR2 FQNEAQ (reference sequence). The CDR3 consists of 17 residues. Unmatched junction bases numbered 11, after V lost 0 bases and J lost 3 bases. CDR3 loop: CASSLAQYRGRYYEQYF. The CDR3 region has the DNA TGTGCCAGCAGCTTAGCCCAGTACAGGGGACGATACTACGAGCAGTACTTC.

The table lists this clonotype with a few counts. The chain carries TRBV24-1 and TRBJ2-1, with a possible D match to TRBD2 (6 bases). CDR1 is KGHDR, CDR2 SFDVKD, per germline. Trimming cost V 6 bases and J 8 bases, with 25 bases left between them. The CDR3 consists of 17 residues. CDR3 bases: TGTGCCACCAGTCCACGTGGGGGGTCGGCTAGTCGAGATGAGCAGTTCTTC. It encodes CATSPRGGSASRDEQFF.

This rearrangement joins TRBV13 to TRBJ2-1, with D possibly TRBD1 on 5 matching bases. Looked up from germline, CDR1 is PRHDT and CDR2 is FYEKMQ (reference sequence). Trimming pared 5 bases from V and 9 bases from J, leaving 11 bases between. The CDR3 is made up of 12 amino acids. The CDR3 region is CASSHEQGEQFF. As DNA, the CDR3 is TGTGCCAGCAGCCATGAGCAGGGTGAGCAGTTCTTC.

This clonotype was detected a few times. CDR3 DNA: TGTGCCAGCAGTCCAAGTCCCTTCGACGGGGCTAACTATGGCTACACCTTC. Its protein product is CASSPSPFDGANYGYTF. The chain joins TRBV12-3 or TRBV12-4 to TRBJ1-2; D is undetermined. Trimming pared 5 bases from V and 0 bases from J, leaving 19 bases between. The CDR3 loop spans 17 amino acids.

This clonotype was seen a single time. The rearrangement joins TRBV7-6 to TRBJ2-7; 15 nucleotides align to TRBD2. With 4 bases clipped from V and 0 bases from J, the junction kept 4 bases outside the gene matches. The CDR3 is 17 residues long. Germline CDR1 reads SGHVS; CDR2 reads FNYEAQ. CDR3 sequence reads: CASSSGLAGGPSYEQYF. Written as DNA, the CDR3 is TGTGCCAGCAGCTCGGGACTAGCGGGAGGTCCCTCCTACGAGCAGTACTTC. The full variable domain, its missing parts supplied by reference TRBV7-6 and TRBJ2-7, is GAGVSQSPRYKVTKRGQDVALRCDPISGHVSLYWYRQALGQGPEFLTYFNYEAQQDKSGLPNDRFSAERPEGSISTLTIQRTEQRDSAMYRCASSSGLAGGPSYEQYFGPGTRLTVT.

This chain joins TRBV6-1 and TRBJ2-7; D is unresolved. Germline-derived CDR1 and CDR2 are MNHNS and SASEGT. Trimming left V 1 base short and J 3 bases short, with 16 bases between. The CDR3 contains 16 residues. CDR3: CASSEENWEYNYEQYF. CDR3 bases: TGTGCCAGCAGTGAAGAGAACTGGGAATATAACTACGAGCAGTACTTC.

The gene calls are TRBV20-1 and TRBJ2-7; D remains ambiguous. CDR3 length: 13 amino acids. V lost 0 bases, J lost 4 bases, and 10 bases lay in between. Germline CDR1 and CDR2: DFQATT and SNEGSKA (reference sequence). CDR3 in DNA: TGCAGTGCTAGAGACCTTAGAAGGTACGAGCAGTACTTC. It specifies CSARDLRRYEQYF.

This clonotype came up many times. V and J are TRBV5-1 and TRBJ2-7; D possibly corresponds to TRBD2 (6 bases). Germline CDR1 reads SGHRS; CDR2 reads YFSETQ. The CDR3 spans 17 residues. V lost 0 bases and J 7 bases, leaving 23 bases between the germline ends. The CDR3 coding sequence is TGCGCCAGCAGCTTGGCCGGGCGGGACCGCCCTAAGGTAGAGCAGTACTTC. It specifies CASSLAGRDRPKVEQYF. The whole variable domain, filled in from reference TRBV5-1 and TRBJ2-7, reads KAGVTQTPRYLIKTRGQQVTLSCSPISGHRSVSWYQQTPGQGLQFLFEYFSETQRNKGNFPGRFSGRQFSNSRSEMNVSTLELGDSALYLCASSLAGRDRPKVEQYFGPGTRLTVT.

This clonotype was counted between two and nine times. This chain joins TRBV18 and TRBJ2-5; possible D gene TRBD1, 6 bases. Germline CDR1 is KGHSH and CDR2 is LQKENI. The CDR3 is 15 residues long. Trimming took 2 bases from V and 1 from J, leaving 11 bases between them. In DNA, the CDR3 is TGTGCCAGCTCACCATCGCAGGGGTCCCAAGAGACCCAGTACTTC. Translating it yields CASSPSQGSQETQYF.

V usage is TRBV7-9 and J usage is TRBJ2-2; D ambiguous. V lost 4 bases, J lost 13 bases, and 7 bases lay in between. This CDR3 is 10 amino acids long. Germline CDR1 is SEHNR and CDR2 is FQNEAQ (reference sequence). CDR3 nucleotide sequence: TGTGCCAGCAGCTCCCTGGGGCTGTTTTTT. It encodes CASSSLGLFF.

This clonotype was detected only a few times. Written as DNA, the CDR3 is TGTGCCAGCTCATCCCGAATCGTTGGGGAGGGCAGAGAGCAGTACTTC. Translated: CASSSRIVGEGREQYF. The chain couples TRBV18 to TRBJ2-7, with TRBD2 identical over 7 bases. Trimming took 5 bases from V and 7 from J; bases not matched to a gene: 17. Germline CDR1 reads KGHSH; CDR2 reads LQKENI. The CDR3 length is 16 residues.

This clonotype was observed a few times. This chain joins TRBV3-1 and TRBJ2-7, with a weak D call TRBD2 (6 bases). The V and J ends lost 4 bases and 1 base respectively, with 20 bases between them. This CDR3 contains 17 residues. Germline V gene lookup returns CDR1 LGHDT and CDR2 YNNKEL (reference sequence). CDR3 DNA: TGTGCCAGCAGCCGGTCGCTCGGGAGCGAGGGTTCCTACGAGCAGTACTTC. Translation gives CASSRSLGSEGSYEQYF.

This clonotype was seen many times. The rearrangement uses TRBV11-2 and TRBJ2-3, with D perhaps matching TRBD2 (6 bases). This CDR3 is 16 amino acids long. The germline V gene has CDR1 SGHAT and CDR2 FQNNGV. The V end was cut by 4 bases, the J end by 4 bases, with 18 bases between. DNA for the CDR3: TGTGCCAGCAGCTCTGGGGCGGGGACGGTAGCAGATACGCAGTATTTT. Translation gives CASSSGAGTVADTQYF.

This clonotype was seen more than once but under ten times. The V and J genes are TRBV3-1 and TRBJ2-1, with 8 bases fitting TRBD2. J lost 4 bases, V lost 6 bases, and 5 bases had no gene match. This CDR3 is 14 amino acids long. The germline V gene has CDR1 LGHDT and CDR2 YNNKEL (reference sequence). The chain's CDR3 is CASSPLAVYNEQFF. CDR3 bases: TGTGCCAGCAGTCCACTAGCGGTATACAATGAGCAGTTCTTC.

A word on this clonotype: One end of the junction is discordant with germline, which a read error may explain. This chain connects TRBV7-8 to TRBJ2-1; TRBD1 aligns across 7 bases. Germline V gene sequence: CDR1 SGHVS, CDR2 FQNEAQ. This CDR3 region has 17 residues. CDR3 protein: CASNLAPGQDLYNEQFF. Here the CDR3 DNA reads TGTGCCAGCAACTTAGCCCCTGGACAGGACCTCTACAATGAGCAGTTCTTC.

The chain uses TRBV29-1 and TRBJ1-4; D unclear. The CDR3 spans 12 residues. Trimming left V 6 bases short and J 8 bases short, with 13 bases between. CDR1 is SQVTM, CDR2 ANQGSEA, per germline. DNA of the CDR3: TGCAGCGTCCAACAGCGGACCGAAAAACTGTTTTTT. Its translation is CSVQQRTEKLFF.

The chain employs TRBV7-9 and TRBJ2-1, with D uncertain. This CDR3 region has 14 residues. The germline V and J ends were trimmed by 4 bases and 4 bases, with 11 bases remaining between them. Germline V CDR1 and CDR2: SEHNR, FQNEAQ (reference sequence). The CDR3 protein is CASSSGPDYNEQFF. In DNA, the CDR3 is TGTGCCAGCAGCTCTGGGCCCGATTACAATGAGCAGTTCTTC.

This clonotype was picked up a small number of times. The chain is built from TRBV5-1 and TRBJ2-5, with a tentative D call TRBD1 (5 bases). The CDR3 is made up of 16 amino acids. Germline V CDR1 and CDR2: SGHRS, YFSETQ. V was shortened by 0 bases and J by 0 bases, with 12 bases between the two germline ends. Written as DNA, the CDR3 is TGCGCCAGCAGCTTGGTTGGCAGGGTCCACCAAGAGACCCAGTACTTC. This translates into CASSLVGRVHQETQYF.

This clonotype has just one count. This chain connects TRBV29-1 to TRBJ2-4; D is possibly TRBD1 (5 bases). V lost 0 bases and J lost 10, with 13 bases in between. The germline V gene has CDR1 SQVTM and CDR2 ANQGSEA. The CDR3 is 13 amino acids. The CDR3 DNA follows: TGCAGCGTTGAAGAAGGGGCGCAAGAAATTCAGTACTTC. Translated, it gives CSVEEGAQEIQYF.

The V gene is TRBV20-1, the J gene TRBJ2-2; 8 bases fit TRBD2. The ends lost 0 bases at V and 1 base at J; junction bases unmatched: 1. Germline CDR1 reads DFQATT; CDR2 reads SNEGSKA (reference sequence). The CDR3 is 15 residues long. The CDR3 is CSARDREGNTGELFF. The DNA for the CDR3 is TGCAGTGCTAGAGATCGGGAGGGGAACACCGGGGAGCTGTTTTTT.